These 29 T cell receptor beta chains originate from one sample sequenced in a study of identical twins. TCRdb itself ran the 5' RACE reads through MiXCR, one entry per CDR3 protein. The sample consists of over 550,000 distinct CDR3 sequences, around 7.5% of them appearing once. The same specimen was also included in a second study, on yellow fever vaccine responses in identical twins.

Sequences were obtained from PBMCs. Receptors were obtained from a woman between 18 and 29 years old in good health.

In its sample, this clonotype was seen many times. CDR3 coding DNA: TGTGCCAGCAGTTCAGACATTGCAACTAATGAAAAACTGTTTTTT. As protein: CASSSDIATNEKLFF. The rearrangement links TRBV6-5 to TRBJ1-4; D not certain. Trimming pared 4 bases from V and 0 bases from J, leaving 9 bases between. Germline V gene lookup returns CDR1 MNHEY and CDR2 SVGAGI. CDR3 length: 15 residues.

The chain joins TRBV15 to TRBJ2-1, with D perhaps matching TRBD2 (6 bases). Trimming cost V 4 bases and J 0 bases, with 7 bases left between them. Looked up from germline, CDR1 is LNHNV and CDR2 is YYDKDF (reference sequence). CDR3 length: 14 amino acids. This CDR3 reads CATSKGGSYNEQFF. The CDR3 region has the DNA TGTGCCACCAGCAAGGGAGGCTCCTACAATGAGCAGTTCTTC.

The gene calls are TRBV18 and TRBJ2-7; 7 bases fit TRBD1. The germline gives CDR1 KGHSH, CDR2 LQKENI. V lost 3 bases, J lost 5 bases, and 4 bases stayed unmatched. This CDR3 is built from 13 residues. CDR3 in amino acids: CASSPQQGHEQYV. In DNA form, the CDR3 reads TGTGCCAGCTCACCCCAACAGGGGCACGAGCAGTACGTC.

This clonotype was detected a few times. This sequence joins TRBV5-1 and TRBJ2-1, with 7 bases fitting TRBD1. This CDR3 has 17 amino acids. CDR1 and CDR2 (germline): SGHRS, YFSETQ. J lost 4 bases, V lost 0 bases, and 10 bases had no gene match. CDR3 in amino acids: CASSLALAGGGYNEQFF. Written as DNA, the CDR3 is TGCGCCAGCAGCTTGGCGTTGGCAGGGGGTGGTTACAATGAGCAGTTCTTC.

A note on this clonotype: At one end the junction does not follow the germline gene, possibly because of a read error. The gene calls are TRBV29-1 and TRBJ1-2, with D possibly matching TRBD1 (5 bases). The CDR3 covers 11 residues. The V gene's germline CDR1 is SQVTM and CDR2 ANQGSEA. The CDR3 DNA reads as TGCAGCGTCGAAGGGGAGGTCGGCTACACCTTC. Translated: CSVEGEVGYTF.

This clonotype was found a few times. The gene calls are TRBV11-1 and TRBJ2-6; D may correspond to TRBD1 or TRBD2 (5 bases each). Trimming pared 5 bases from V and 1 base from J, leaving 21 bases between. This CDR3 contains 19 residues. Germline V gives CDR1 SGHAT, CDR2 FQDESV (reference sequence). The CDR3 loop reads CASSRGPPLVASGANVLTF. CDR3 DNA: TGTGCCAGCAGCCGGGGACCTCCGTTGGTCGCTTCTGGGGCCAACGTCCTGACTTTC.

This chain links TRBV7-8 with TRBJ2-1; maybe TRBD2 (6 bases). The CDR3 is 14 residues long. V lost 1 base and J lost 6, with 10 bases in between. Germline loops: CDR1 SGHVS, CDR2 FQNEAQ. The CDR3 DNA is TGTGCCAGCAGCTTAGGTCGGGGGTCCAATGAGCAGTTCTTC. Protein sequence: CASSLGRGSNEQFF.

The chain is built from TRBV6-2 or TRBV6-3 and TRBJ2-7; D call uncertain. The CDR3 has 16 amino acids. Trimming shortened V by 7 bases and J by 0 bases, and 19 bases separated the two germline ends. Germline loops: CDR1 MNHEY, CDR2 SVGEGT. Here the CDR3 reads CASTIDPAYPSYEQYF. The CDR3 nucleotides read TGTGCCAGCACCATAGACCCGGCCTACCCCTCCTACGAGCAGTACTTC.

Many counts were recorded for this clonotype. The chain recombines TRBV5-1 with TRBJ2-1; maybe TRBD2 (6 bases). Trimming stripped 0 bases from V and 2 bases from J, with 9 bases between. This CDR3 has 15 amino acids. Germline assignment: CDR1 SGHRS and CDR2 YFSETQ. CDR3 amino acids: CASSLAGDPYNEQFF. The CDR3 DNA sequence: TGCGCCAGCAGCTTGGCGGGGGACCCCTACAATGAGCAGTTCTTC.

The CDR3 DNA sequence: TGCGCCAGCACCACCCCGGGGGCGGTTTTGAATGAGCAGTTCTTC. The encoded protein is CASTTPGAVLNEQFF. The chain uses TRBV4-1 and TRBJ2-1; the D gene could be TRBD1 or TRBD2 (6 bases each). Per germline, CDR1 MGHRA and CDR2 YSYEKL. V gave up 7 bases and J gave up 7 bases, with 20 bases separating them. The CDR3 length is 15 residues.

This clonotype occurred many times. The chain has TRBV3-1 and TRBJ1-1, with 7 bases aligning to TRBD1. CDR1 and CDR2 (germline): LGHDT, YNNKEL (reference sequence). The CDR3 is made up of 13 amino acids. The V segment lost 3 bases and the J segment 6 bases; nucleotides outside the gene matches: 4. The CDR3 sequence is CASSHQGGAEAFF. DNA of the CDR3: TGTGCCAGCAGCCACCAGGGGGGAGCTGAAGCTTTCTTT.

The chain combines TRBV6-2 or TRBV6-3 with TRBJ2-3; D is uncertain. V was clipped by 3 bases and J by 8 bases, with 18 bases between them. Germline-derived CDR1 and CDR2 are MNHEY and SVGEGT. The CDR3 is 15 amino acids. CDR3 region: CASSYSLNQLSTQYF. The CDR3 DNA follows: TGTGCCAGCAGTTATAGCCTCAACCAGTTGAGTACGCAGTATTTT.

In its sample, this clonotype was seen a few times. This chain links TRBV20-1 with TRBJ1-1, with no clear D. The CDR3 has 15 amino acids. From germline, CDR1 is DFQATT and CDR2 SNEGSKA (reference sequence). Deletions cut 3 bases from V and 0 bases from J, with 14 bases between. The CDR3 DNA is TGCAGTGCTAGGGCCCGGCCCGCAGTGAACACTGAAGCTTTCTTT. It specifies CSARARPAVNTEAFF.

A few counts support this clonotype. The V gene is TRBV12-3 or TRBV12-4, the J gene TRBJ2-3; D ambiguous. This CDR3 is 13 amino acids long. V was cut by 5 bases and J by 3 bases, with 9 bases left in between. CDR3 sequence: CASSVAATDTQYF. The CDR3 region has the DNA TGTGCCAGCAGTGTGGCGGCAACAGATACGCAGTATTTT.

The rearrangement links TRBV4-1 to TRBJ2-1; D is tentatively TRBD1 or TRBD2 (6 bases each). Looked up from germline, CDR1 is MGHRA and CDR2 is YSYEKL. The CDR3 length is 15 residues. V was pared by 0 bases and J by 10 bases, with 16 bases between. In DNA, the CDR3 is TGCGCCAGCAGCCAAGATCTGGGGGGCGGCAAGGAGCAGTTCTTC. Encoded protein: CASSQDLGGGKEQFF.

This clonotype was recorded many times. The chain uses TRBV12-3 or TRBV12-4 and TRBJ2-2, with D perhaps assigned TRBD1 or TRBD2 (5 bases each). The CDR3 length is 14 residues. The V end was cut by 2 bases, the J end by 4 bases, with 8 bases between. The DNA of the CDR3 is TGTGCCAGCAGTTTATCAGGGAGCACCGGGGAGCTGTTTTTT. It translates to CASSLSGSTGELFF.

This clonotype was detected ten times or more. This chain connects TRBV7-9 to TRBJ2-5; perhaps TRBD2 as D (6 bases). The CDR3 spans 14 residues. Trimming cost V 4 bases and J 5 bases, with 14 bases left between them. Germline values: CDR1 SEHNR, CDR2 FQNEAQ (reference sequence). For the CDR3, the DNA is TGTGCCAGCAGCTACCGGTCAGGGAGGGAGACCCAGTACTTC. Amino acids: CASSYRSGRETQYF.

This clonotype was recorded many times. The genes are TRBV10-3 and TRBJ2-2, with D possibly called TRBD1 or TRBD2 (5 bases each). CDR1 is ENHRY and CDR2 is SYGVKD in the germline V gene. V gave up 11 bases and J gave up 6 bases, with 22 bases separating them. This CDR3 is built from 15 residues. The DNA for the CDR3 is TGTGCCGTAAGGGACGGGACCCTCGGGTCCGGGGAGCTGTTTTTT. It specifies CAVRDGTLGSGELFF.

This chain connects TRBV20-1 to TRBJ2-2; D is possibly TRBD1 (6 bases). The CDR3 has 15 amino acids. V was pared by 3 bases and J by 4 bases, with 15 bases between. The germline CDR1 and CDR2 sequences are DFQATT and SNEGSKA (reference sequence). In nucleotides, the CDR3 is TGCAGTGCTAGTCGCTCAGGGGCGCTCACCGGGGAGCTGTTTTTT. The encoded protein is CSASRSGALTGELFF.

Ten or more counts support this clonotype. The gene calls are TRBV20-1 and TRBJ2-1, with 10 nucleotides matching TRBD2. CDR3 length equals 16 residues. Per germline, CDR1 DFQATT and CDR2 SNEGSKA (reference sequence). V shed 7 bases and J 7 bases; nucleotides not matched to a gene: 16. This chain's CDR3 is CSVLPPAGGNMNEQFF. The CDR3 DNA follows: TGCAGTGTTCTTCCCCCAGCGGGAGGGAATATGAATGAGCAGTTCTTC.

On this clonotype itself: It may be a read error: a sequence one base away is much more abundant. The chain carries TRBV2 and TRBJ2-6; D may match TRBD1 or TRBD2 (5 bases each). Germline V gene data show CDR1 as SNHLY and CDR2 as FYNNEI. V lost 6 bases, J lost 2 bases, and 8 bases lay in between. The CDR3 is made up of 14 amino acids. The DNA for the CDR3 is TGTGCCAGCAGGAGGGGTACTGGGGCCAACGTCCTGACTTTC. This encodes CASRRGTGANVLTF.

This clonotype was counted between two and nine times. The chain combines TRBV3-1 with TRBJ1-6, with 9 bases identical to TRBD1. V was pared by 3 bases and J by 11 bases, with 8 bases of the junction left unmatched. CDR1 and CDR2 from the germline V gene are LGHDT and YNNKEL (reference sequence). The CDR3 spans 15 residues. The DNA for the CDR3 is TGTGCCAGCAGCCAGGACACCGGGACAGGGACACCCCTCCACTTT. It encodes CASSQDTGTGTPLHF.

This clonotype was seen at least ten times. The rearrangement joins TRBV10-3 to TRBJ1-2; D gene uncertain. The CDR3 sequence is 12 residues long. Germline V gene sequence: CDR1 ENHRY, CDR2 SYGVKD. Trimming took off 8 bases at V and 4 bases at J, with 11 bases between the two ends. The CDR3 region is CAIVAIGYGYTF. Here the CDR3 DNA reads TGTGCCATCGTAGCCATCGGCTATGGCTACACCTTC.

There are many counts of this clonotype. The chain is built from TRBV5-1 and TRBJ2-3; D is possibly TRBD2 (5 bases). CDR1 SGHRS and CDR2 YFSETQ come from the germline V gene. V lost 2 bases, J lost 5 bases, and 15 bases lay in between. CDR3 length: 15 residues. The CDR3 here is CASSFGYNRGDTQYF. The DNA for the CDR3 is TGCGCCAGCAGCTTTGGTTATAACCGGGGAGATACGCAGTATTTT.

This clonotype was found many times. This chain joins TRBV12-3 or TRBV12-4 and TRBJ2-1, with TRBD1 as a possible D gene (6 bases). Trimming cost V 1 base and J 6 bases, with 19 bases left between them. The CDR3 contains 17 residues. The CDR3 DNA follows: TGTGCCAGCAGTTTAGGGTATCTAACCCAGGGGAGCAATGAGCAGTTCTTC. Amino acid sequence: CASSLGYLTQGSNEQFF.

This clonotype was counted only a few times. V is TRBV28 and J is TRBJ2-7; TRBD1 agrees at 12 bases. The CDR3 length is 14 residues. The V and J ends lost 5 bases and 5 bases, in that order; junction bases with no gene match: 4. The germline gives CDR1 MDHEN, CDR2 SYDVKM. CDR3 coding DNA: TGTGCCAGCAGTCCGGGACAGGGGGCCGACGAGCAGTACGTC. Translated, it gives CASSPGQGADEQYV.

This clonotype occurred a few times. V gene TRBV7-2 combines with J gene TRBJ2-4; D might be TRBD1 (6 bases). Germline CDR1 is SGHTA and CDR2 is FQGNSA. CDR3 length equals 16 residues. Trimming shortened V by 1 base and J by 5 bases, and 15 bases separated the two germline ends. The CDR3 region is CASSLGSRGGENIQYF. In DNA form, the CDR3 reads TGTGCCAGCAGCTTAGGGTCCAGGGGTGGCGAAAACATTCAGTACTTC.

The chain links TRBV29-1 to TRBJ2-5; no firm D call. Trimming left V 5 bases short and J 1 base short, with 14 bases between. The germline CDR1 and CDR2 sequences are SQVTM and ANQGSEA. The CDR3 is made up of 14 amino acids. The CDR3 loop reads CSVSWVSGQETQYF. In nucleotides, the CDR3 is TGCAGCGTTTCCTGGGTTAGTGGCCAAGAGACCCAGTACTTC.

This rearrangement joins TRBV9 to TRBJ1-4; D is uncertain. Germline assignment: CDR1 SGDLS and CDR2 YYNGEE. The CDR3 is 13 amino acids. V lost 3 bases and J 7 bases, leaving 10 bases between the germline ends. The CDR3 region is CASSASPGEKLFF. CDR3 in DNA: TGTGCCAGCAGCGCCTCGCCGGGTGAAAAACTGTTTTTT.